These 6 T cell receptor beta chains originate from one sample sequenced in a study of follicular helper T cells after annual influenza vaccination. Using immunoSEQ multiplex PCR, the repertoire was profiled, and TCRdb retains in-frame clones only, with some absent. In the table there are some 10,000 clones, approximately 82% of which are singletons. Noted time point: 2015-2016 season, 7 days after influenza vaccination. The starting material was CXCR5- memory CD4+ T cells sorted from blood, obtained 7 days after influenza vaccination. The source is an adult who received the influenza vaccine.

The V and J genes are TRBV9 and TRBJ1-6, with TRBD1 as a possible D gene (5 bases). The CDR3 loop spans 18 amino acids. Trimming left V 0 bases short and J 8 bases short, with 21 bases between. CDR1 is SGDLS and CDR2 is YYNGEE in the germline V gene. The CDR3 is CASSVGFGGTLGDSPLHF. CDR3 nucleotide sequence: TGTGCCAGCAGCGTAGGTTTCGGGGGGACTTTGGGGGATTCACCCCTCCACTTT.

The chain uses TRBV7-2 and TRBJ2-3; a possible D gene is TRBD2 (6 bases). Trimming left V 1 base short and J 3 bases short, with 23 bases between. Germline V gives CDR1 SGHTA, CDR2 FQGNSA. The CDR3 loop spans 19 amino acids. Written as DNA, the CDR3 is TGTGCCAGCAGCTTAGTTTCTGGCGGGAAGGTAGTGGGTACAGATACGCAGTATTTT. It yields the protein CASSLVSGGKVVGTDTQYF.

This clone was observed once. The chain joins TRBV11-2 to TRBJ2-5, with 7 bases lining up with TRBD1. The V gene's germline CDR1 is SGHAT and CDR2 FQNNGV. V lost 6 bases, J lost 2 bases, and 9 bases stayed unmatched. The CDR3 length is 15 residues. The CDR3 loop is CASRRPGQRQETQYF. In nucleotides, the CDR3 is TGTGCCAGCAGGCGTCCGGGACAGAGGCAAGAGACCCAGTACTTC.

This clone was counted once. The CDR3 coding sequence is TGTGCCAGTAGTATGAGAGCGGGGAGGCGCACAGATACGCAGTATTTT. Translating gives CASSMRAGRRTDTQYF. The chain is built from TRBV19 and TRBJ2-3; 7 bases are a match to TRBD2. V was pared by 3 bases and J by 1 base, with 7 bases of the junction left unmatched. Germline CDR1 LNHDA, CDR2 SQIVND (reference sequence). This CDR3 is built from 16 residues.

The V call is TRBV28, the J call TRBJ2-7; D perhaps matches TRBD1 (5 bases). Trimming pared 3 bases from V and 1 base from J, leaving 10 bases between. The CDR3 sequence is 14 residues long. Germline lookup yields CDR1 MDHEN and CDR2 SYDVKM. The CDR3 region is CASSLRTQSYEQYF. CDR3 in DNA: TGTGCCAGCAGTTTGCGGACACAATCCTACGAGCAGTACTTC.

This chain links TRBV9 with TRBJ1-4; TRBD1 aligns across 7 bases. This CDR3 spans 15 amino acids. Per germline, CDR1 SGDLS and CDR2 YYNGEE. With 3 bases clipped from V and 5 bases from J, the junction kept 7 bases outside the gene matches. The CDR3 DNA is TGTGCCAGCAGCGCACCGGGACAGTTAAATGAAAAACTGTTTTTT. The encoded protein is CASSAPGQLNEKLFF.